The entry below gives a single TCR beta chain sequence along with its context. This sample was taken from a study of blood T cell repertoires in COVID-19. Study-wide context: Some COVID-19 samples were acute and others convalescent; all came from the United States, Italy and Spain. In each case, the material was cDNA or gDNA derived from T cells, B-cell-depleted T cells, or PBMCs.

In the original analysis: The assay estimated nucleated cells by amplifying reference gene primers. Measured with immunoSEQ multiplex PCR; TCRdb has only the in-frame clones, and not every one. That table furnishes V, J and clone size, whereas the DNA furnished D and trimming. The repertoire holds a few hundred thousand clones, with roughly 89% as singletons. Germline V gene sequence: CDR1 MNHEY, CDR2 SMNVEV (reference sequence). V lost 3 bases, J lost 4 bases, and 13 bases lay in between. The CDR3 has 15 residues. The sequencing input was peripheral blood. V and J are TRBV27 and TRBJ2-1, with TRBD2 as a possible D gene (6 bases). The source of this sequence is a man aged 30 to 45 with acute or convalescent COVID-19. CDR3: CASSLEGPLYNEQFF. CDR3 DNA sequence: TGTGCCAGCAGTTTGGAGGGACCTCTATACAATGAGCAGTTCTTC.